Listed below are T cell receptor beta chains from one sample, sequenced in a study of blood T cells in healthy people across ages. TCRdb analysed the 5' RACE reads with MiXCR anew, one entry per CDR3 protein. In the table there are 790,000 or so distinct CDR3 sequences, more than 50% of which are singletons. Material: blood. These receptors were obtained from a man aged 35 to 55 in good health. CDR3s include the opening cysteine and the closing phenylalanine or tryptophan. The D gene is left open where the match is weak. Some rows mark clone size as missing; the rest say once, few, many or name a class of expanded clone.

>.|TRBJ2-7|few|TRBV6-6
CASKRDEDAEQYF
TGTGCCAGCAAGAGAGACGAAGATGCCGAGCAGTACTTC
>.|TRBJ1-3|.|TRBV25-1
CASSEYSTGNTIYF
TGTGCCAGCAGTGAATATTCCACAGGAAACACCATATATTTT
>.|TRBJ2-5|.|TRBV9
CASSVADHPQETQYF
TGTGCCAGCAGCGTAGCTGACCATCCGCAAGAGACCCAGTACTTC
>.|TRBJ2-7|.|TRBV6-1
CASSERQPYEQYF
TGTGCCAGCAGTGAGCGACAGCCCTACGAGCAGTACTTC
>.|TRBJ2-1|.|TRBV7-2
CASLPGGYNEQFF
TGTGCCAGCCTCCCTGGCGGCTACAATGAGCAGTTCTTC
>.|TRBJ2-5|few|TRBV29-1
CSVEGEQGTETQYF
TGCAGCGTTGAAGGGGAACAGGGTACGGAGACCCAGTACTTC
>.|TRBJ2-1|.|TRBV5-1
CASSLVLSSYNEQFF
TGTGCCAGCAGCCTGGTGCTTAGCTCCTACAATGAGCAGTTCTTC
>.|TRBJ1-5|.|TRBV6-6
CASGPGSNQPQHF
TGTGCCAGCGGTCCGGGTAGCAATCAGCCCCAGCATTTT
>TRBD2|TRBJ2-1|.|TRBV29-1
CSVAASGYDEQFF
TGCAGCGTTGCGGCTAGCGGCTACGATGAGCAGTTCTTC
>TRBD1|TRBJ2-7|.|TRBV5-1
CASTGSPGQGIFSYEQYF
TGCGCCAGCACCGGATCACCGGGACAGGGTATTTTCTCCTACGAGCAGTACTTC
>TRBD2|TRBJ2-2|.|TRBV7-9
CASSLGTSPVGGELFF
TGTGCCAGCAGCCTCGGGACTAGTCCGGTAGGCGGGGAGCTGTTTTTT
>.|TRBJ2-5|.|TRBV29-1
CSVNPAETQYF
TGCAGCGTCAATCCAGCGGAGACCCAGTACTTC
>TRBD1|TRBJ2-7|.|TRBV4-2
CASSQESGQVGAYEQYF
TGTGCCAGCAGCCAAGAATCAGGACAGGTTGGGGCCTACGAGCAGTACTTC
>.|TRBJ1-5|.|TRBV20-1
CSARYREGQPQHF
TGCAGTGCCAGATACAGGGAAGGCCAGCCCCAGCATTTT
>TRBD2|TRBJ2-2|.|TRBV5-1
CASSSGLAGNTGELFF
TGCGCCAGCAGCTCAGGACTAGCGGGGAACACCGGGGAGCTGTTTTTT
>.|TRBJ2-3|.|TRBV18
CASSPPDPGDTQYF
TGTGCCAGCTCACCACCGGACCCCGGGGATACGCAGTATTTT
>.|TRBJ1-2|.|TRBV20-1
CGARPLLGHGYTF
TGCGGTGCTAGGCCTCTGTTGGGACACGGCTACACCTTC
>.|TRBJ2-5|many|TRBV10-3
CAISESRPGAGAQYF
TGTGCCATCAGTGAGTCACGGCCGGGGGCCGGGGCCCAGTACTTC
>TRBD2|TRBJ2-3|.|TRBV27
CASSGVAGGTSRDTQYF
TGTGCCAGCAGTGGAGTAGCGGGGGGGACTTCTAGAGATACGCAGTATTTT
>.|TRBJ1-4|.|TRBV25-1
CASSGSEKLFF
TGTGCCAGCAGTGGTAGTGAAAAACTGTTTTTT
>.|TRBJ2-1|.|TRBV13
CASSFGGWREPYNEQFF
TGTGCCAGCAGCTTCGGAGGATGGCGAGAACCATACAATGAGCAGTTCTTC
>.|TRBJ2-1|.|TRBV12-3/TRBV12-4
CASSLGRTVKSQFF
TGTGCCAGCAGTTTAGGTAGGACCGTCAAATCGCAGTTCTTC
>.|TRBJ2-3|.|TRBV9
CASSVGASGTDTQYF
TGTGCCAGCAGCGTAGGGGCTAGCGGCACAGATACGCAGTATTTT
>TRBD1|TRBJ1-1|.|TRBV27
CASTDRGLGGTEAFF
TGTGCCAGCACCGACAGGGGGTTGGGGGGCACTGAAGCTTTCTTT
>TRBD1|TRBJ1-5|.|TRBV2
CASSETLNDRAGQPQHF
TGTGCCAGCAGCGAAACTCTAAATGACAGGGCGGGACAGCCCCAGCATTTT
>.|TRBJ2-7|.|TRBV2
CASKSRTDAYEQYF
TGTGCCAGCAAATCTCGAACTGACGCCTACGAGCAGTACTTC
>.|TRBJ2-2|.|TRBV6-5
CASSQPRVVGTGELFF
TGTGCCAGCAGTCAGCCGAGAGTAGTGGGCACCGGGGAGCTGTTTTTT
>TRBD2|TRBJ2-5|.|TRBV12-3/TRBV12-4
CASSPPVGGSETQYF
TGTGCCAGCAGTCCCCCTGTCGGGGGGTCGGAGACCCAGTACTTC
>.|TRBJ2-1|.|TRBV20-1
CSARDPLTSYNEQFF
TGCAGTGCTAGAGATCCGCTAACCTCCTACAATGAGCAGTTCTTC
>TRBD1|TRBJ2-1|.|TRBV7-9
CASSLDGTASEQFF
TGTGCCAGCAGCTTAGATGGGACAGCCTCGGAGCAGTTCTTC
>.|TRBJ2-3|once|TRBV27
CASRWRLGDTQYF
TGTGCCAGCAGATGGCGGCTAGGAGATACGCAGTATTTT
>.|TRBJ2-4|.|TRBV6-2/TRBV6-3
CASSYPIDSTKNIQYF
TGTGCCAGCAGTTACCCCATCGACAGCACCAAAAACATTCAGTACTTC
>.|TRBJ1-1|.|TRBV7-9
CASSPQTSLTEAFF
TGTGCCAGCAGCCCGCAAACCAGCCTCACTGAAGCTTTCTTT